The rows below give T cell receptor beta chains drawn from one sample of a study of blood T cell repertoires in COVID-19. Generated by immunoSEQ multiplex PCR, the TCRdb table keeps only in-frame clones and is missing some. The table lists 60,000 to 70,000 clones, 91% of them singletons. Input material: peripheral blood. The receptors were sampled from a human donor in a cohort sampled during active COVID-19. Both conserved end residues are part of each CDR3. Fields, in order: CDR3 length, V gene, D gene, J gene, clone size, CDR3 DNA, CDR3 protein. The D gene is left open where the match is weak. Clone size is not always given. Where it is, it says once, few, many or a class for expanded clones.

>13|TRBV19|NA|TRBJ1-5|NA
TGTGCCAGTAGTACACGACTCCTCCAGCCCCAGCATTTT
CASSTRLLQPQHF
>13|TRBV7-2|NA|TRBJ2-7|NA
TGTGCCAGCAGCCCTTTAAGCGGCTACGAGCAGTACTTC
CASSPLSGYEQYF
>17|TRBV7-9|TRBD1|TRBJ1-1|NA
TGTGCCAGCAGCTTAGTGGGGACAGGTAGAATGAACACTGAAGCTTTCTTT
CASSLVGTGRMNTEAFF
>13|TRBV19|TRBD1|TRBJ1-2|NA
TGTGCCAGTAGTCCGCGGACAGGGAAAGGCTACACCTTC
CASSPRTGKGYTF
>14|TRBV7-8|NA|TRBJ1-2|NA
TGTGCCAGCAGCTCAGGGTCCCCACAATATGGCTACACCTTC
CASSSGSPQYGYTF
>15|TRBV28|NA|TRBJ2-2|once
TGTGCCAGCAGTTTGAGAGCCAGGAGGGCCGGGGAGCTGTTTTTT
CASSLRARRAGELFF
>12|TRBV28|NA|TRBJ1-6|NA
TGTGTCTCGTCCGGGAGCCATTCACCCCTCCACTTT
CVSSGSHSPLHF
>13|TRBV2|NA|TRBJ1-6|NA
TGTGCCAGCCGCCAGGAGGGTAATTCACCCCTCCACTTT
CASRQEGNSPLHF
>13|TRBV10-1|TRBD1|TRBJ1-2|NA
TGCGCCAGCAGCCGGGACAGGGCCTATGGCTACACCTTC
CASSRDRAYGYTF
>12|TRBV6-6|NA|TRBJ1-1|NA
TGTGCCAGCACAGGGGAAAACACTGAAGCTTTCTTT
CASTGENTEAFF
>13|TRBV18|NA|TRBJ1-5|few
TGTGCCAGCTCACCAGGGGGCGATCAGCCCCAGCATTTT
CASSPGGDQPQHF
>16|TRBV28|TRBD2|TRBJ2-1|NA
TGTGCCAGCAGTGGGAGCGGGAAAGGACTTGGGAATGAGCAGTTCTTC
CASSGSGKGLGNEQFF
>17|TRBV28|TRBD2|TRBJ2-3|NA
TGTGCCAGCAGTTTATGGTCGTCGGGGGGAAAAGCAGATACGCAGTATTTT
CASSLWSSGGKADTQYF
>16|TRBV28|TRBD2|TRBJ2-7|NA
TGTGCCAGCAGTCTAGGGACTAGCGGGAGAGCGGGAGAGCAGTACTTC
CASSLGTSGRAGEQYF
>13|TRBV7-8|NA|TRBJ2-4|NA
TGTGCCAGCAGGGACTTAGCCAAAAACATTCAGTACTTC
CASRDLAKNIQYF
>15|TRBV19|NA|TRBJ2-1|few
TGTGCCAGTAGTCTCGCAGGGGCCGCCTACAATGAGCAGTTCTTC
CASSLAGAAYNEQFF
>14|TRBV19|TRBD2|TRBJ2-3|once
TGTGCCAGTAGTGTGGGACTAGCCCCAGATACGCAGTATTTT
CASSVGLAPDTQYF
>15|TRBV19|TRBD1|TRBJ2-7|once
TGTGCCAGTAGTATCTCCGGGACAGAGTACTACGAGCAGTACTTC
CASSISGTEYYEQYF
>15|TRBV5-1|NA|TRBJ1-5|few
TGCGCCAGCAGCTTCGGGGGAGGGGGCAATCAGCCCCAGCATTTT
CASSFGGGGNQPQHF
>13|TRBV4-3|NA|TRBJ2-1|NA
TGCGCCAGCAGCCAAGAACGCGCCTATGAGCAGTTCTTC
CASSQERAYEQFF
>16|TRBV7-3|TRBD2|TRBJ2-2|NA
TGTGCCAGCAGCCCCTATAGCGGGAGTAATACCGGGGAGCTGTTTTTT
CASSPYSGSNTGELFF
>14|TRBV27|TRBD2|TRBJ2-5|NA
TGTGCCAGCAAGCCCCCGGGGGGAAGGGAGACCCAGTACTTC
CASKPPGGRETQYF
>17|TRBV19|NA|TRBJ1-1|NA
TGTGCCAGTAGTATAGAGGGGGCAGGGGACATGAACACTGAAGCTTTCTTT
CASSIEGAGDMNTEAFF
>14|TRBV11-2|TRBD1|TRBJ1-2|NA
TGTGCCAGCAGCCCACCCGGGACAGTCTATGGCTACACCTTC
CASSPPGTVYGYTF
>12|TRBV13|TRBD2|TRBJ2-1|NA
TGTGCCAGCAGGTCCGAGTGGGGGGGTCCGTTCTTC
CASRSEWGGPFF